This TCR beta chain was sequenced in a study of blood T cell repertoires in COVID-19. Turning to the study itself: There were acute and convalescent COVID-19 samples, and they came from the United States, Italy and Spain.

The table came from immunoSEQ multiplex PCR; TCRdb's copy has only in-frame clones and leaves some out. The sample includes around 160,000 clones, more than 70% of them seen just once. The germline V gene has CDR1 SGHRS and CDR2 YFSETQ. V was pared by 0 bases and J by 4 bases, with 20 bases between. CDR3 length: 18 amino acids. Sequences were obtained from peripheral blood. This rearrangement joins TRBV5-1 to TRBJ1-3; tentatively, D is TRBD1 (5 bases). The TCR comes from a man aged 55-75 years with acute or convalescent COVID-19. This CDR3 reads CASSLAYPQGIYGNTIYF. In DNA form, the CDR3 reads TGCGCCAGCAGCTTGGCGTACCCCCAGGGTATTTACGGAAACACCATATATTTT.